The clone carrying this T cell receptor beta chain came up a few times. The antigen remains unidentified. The CDR3 does not close with the conserved phenylalanine or tryptophan, likely indicating a read error. Germline DNA was also extracted, and blood RNA was taken from unsorted whole blood. These data come from a study of tumor-infiltrating lymphocytes in primary liver carcinoma. Across the whole study: Resection treated the patients' primary liver carcinoma. Yields of productive TCRbeta reads ranged from roughly 3.5 to 7.13 million per sample and were similar across tissue types. Subjects consisted of male and female patients aged 30 to 69 years.

Study-level results: Tumors had a significantly higher top-250-clone fraction than blood (p = 0.039).

This CDR3 has 13 amino acids. CDR1 and CDR2 from the germline V gene are SGHAT and FQDESV (reference sequence). The V gene lost 5 bases and the J gene lost 2 bases, with 10 bases spanning the gap. Researchers generated TCR beta cDNA from about 450 ng of total RNA, relying on a constant-region primer. Libraries of TCR beta came from three nested multiplex PCR rounds with slightly modified ARM-PCR. The first two PCR rounds used TRBV1-TRBV30 forward primers with a C-beta reverse primer, about 10 cycles each. TCRdb independently ran MiXCR on the multiplex PCR reads; one entry per CDR3 protein. The table records fewer than 350,000 distinct CDR3 sequences, about two thirds of them present only once.

The V and J genes are TRBV11-1 and TRBJ2-7; no clear D gene. The receptor comes from a man in his forties with primary liver carcinoma and hepatitis B virus infection. The sequenced material came from peripheral blood. The CDR3 coding sequence is TGTGCCAGCAGCCGTGGGCAGACCTACGAGCAGTACTCC. Amino acid sequence: CASSRGQTYEQYS.